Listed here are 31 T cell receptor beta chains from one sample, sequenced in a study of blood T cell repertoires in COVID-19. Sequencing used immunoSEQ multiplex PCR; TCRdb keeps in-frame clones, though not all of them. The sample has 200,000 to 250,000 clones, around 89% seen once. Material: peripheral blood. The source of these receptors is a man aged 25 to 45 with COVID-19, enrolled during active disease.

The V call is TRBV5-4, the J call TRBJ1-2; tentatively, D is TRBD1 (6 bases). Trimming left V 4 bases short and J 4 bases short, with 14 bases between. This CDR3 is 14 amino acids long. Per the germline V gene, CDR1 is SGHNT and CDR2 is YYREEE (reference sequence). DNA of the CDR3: TGTGCCAGCAGCCTTGGGGGGGGCCCCTATGGCTACACCTTC. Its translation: CASSLGGGPYGYTF.

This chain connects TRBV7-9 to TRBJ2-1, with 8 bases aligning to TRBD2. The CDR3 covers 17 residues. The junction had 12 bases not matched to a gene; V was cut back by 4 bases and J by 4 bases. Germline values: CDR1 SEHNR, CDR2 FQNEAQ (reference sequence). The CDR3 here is CASSSPLSGDSYNEQFF. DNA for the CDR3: TGTGCCAGCAGCTCACCCCTTAGCGGGGACTCATACAATGAGCAGTTCTTC.

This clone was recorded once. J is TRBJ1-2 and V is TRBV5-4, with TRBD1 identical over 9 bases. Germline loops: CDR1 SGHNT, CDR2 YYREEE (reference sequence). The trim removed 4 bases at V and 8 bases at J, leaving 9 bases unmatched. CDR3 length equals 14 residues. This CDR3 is CASSIGQGSSGYTF. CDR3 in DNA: TGTGCCAGCAGCATAGGACAGGGGAGTAGCGGCTACACCTTC.

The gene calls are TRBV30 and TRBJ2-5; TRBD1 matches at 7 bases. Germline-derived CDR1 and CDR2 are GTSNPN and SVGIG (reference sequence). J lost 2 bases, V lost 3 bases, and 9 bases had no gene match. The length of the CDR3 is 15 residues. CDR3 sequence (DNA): TGTGCCTGGAGCGCTACAGGGGCGCCTCAAGAGACCCAGTACTTC. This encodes CAWSATGAPQETQYF.

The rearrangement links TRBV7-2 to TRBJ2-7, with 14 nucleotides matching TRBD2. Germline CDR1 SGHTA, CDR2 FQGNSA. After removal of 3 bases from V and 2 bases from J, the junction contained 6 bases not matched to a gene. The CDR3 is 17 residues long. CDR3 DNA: TGTGCCAGCAGCTTGATCGGGACTAGCGGGAGTACCTACGAGCAGTACTTC. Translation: CASSLIGTSGSTYEQYF.

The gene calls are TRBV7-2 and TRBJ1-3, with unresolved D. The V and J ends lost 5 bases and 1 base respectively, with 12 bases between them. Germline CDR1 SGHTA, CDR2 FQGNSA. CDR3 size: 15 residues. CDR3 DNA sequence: TGTGCCAGCAGCCCGCAGGCAACATCTGGAAACACCATATATTTT. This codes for CASSPQATSGNTIYF.

CDR3 in DNA: TGTGCCAGCAGCTCCAGACAGGGGATGAACGGGGAGCTGTTTTTT. Protein product: CASSSRQGMNGELFF. V is TRBV7-3 and J is TRBJ2-2, with 8 bases fitting TRBD1. Germline CDR1 reads SGHTA; CDR2 reads FQGTGA. The CDR3 spans 15 residues. Germline trimming cut 4 bases from V and 7 bases from J; bases unmatched to any gene: 8.

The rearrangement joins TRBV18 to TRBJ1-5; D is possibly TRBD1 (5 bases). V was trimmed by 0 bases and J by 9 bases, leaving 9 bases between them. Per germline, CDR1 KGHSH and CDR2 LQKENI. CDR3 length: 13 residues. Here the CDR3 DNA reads TGTGCCAGCTCACCACCGGGGCCGGGGCCCCAGCATTTT. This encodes CASSPPGPGPQHF.

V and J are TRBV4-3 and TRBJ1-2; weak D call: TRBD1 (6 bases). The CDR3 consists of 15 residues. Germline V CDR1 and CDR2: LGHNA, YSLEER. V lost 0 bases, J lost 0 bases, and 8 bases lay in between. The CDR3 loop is CASSQDRTANYGYTF. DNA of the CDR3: TGCGCCAGCAGCCAAGACCGGACAGCTAACTATGGCTACACCTTC.

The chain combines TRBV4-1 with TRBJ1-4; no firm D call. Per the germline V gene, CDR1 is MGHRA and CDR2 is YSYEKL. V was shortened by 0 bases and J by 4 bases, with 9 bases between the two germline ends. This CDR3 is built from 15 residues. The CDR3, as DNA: TGCGCCAGCAGCCAAGATTACAGATTTAATGAAAAACTGTTTTTT. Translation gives CASSQDYRFNEKLFF.

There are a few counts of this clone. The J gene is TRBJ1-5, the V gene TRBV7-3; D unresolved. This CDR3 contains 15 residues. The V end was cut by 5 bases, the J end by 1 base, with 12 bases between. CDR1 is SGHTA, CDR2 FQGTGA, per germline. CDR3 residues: CASSPGSGSNQPQHF. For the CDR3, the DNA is TGTGCCAGCAGCCCCGGGTCCGGCAGCAATCAGCCCCAGCATTTT.

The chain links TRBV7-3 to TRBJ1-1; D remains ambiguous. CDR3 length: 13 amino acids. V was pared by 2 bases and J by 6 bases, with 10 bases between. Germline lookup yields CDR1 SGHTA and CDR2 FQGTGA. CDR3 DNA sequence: TGTGCCAGCAGCTTACTAGGATCCTCTGAAGCTTTCTTT. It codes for CASSLLGSSEAFF.

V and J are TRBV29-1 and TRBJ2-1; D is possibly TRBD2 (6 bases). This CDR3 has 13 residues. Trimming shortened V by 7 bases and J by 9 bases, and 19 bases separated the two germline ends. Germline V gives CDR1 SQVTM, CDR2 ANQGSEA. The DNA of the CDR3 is TGCAGCGCTCGATCCCGACTAGACGGTGAGCAGTTCTTC. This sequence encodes CSARSRLDGEQFF.

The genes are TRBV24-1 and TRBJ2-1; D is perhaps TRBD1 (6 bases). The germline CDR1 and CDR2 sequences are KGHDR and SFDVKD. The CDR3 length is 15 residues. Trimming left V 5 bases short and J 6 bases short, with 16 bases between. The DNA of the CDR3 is TGTGCCACCAGTGTCACAGGGCCCCTCGGCAATGAGCAGTTCTTC. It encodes CATSVTGPLGNEQFF.

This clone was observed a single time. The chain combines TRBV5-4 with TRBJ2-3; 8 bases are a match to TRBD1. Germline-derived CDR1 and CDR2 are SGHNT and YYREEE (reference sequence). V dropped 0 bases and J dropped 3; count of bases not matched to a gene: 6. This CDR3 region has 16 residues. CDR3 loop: CASSLALGQGTDTQYF. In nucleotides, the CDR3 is TGTGCCAGCAGCTTGGCTTTAGGACAGGGAACAGATACGCAGTATTTT.

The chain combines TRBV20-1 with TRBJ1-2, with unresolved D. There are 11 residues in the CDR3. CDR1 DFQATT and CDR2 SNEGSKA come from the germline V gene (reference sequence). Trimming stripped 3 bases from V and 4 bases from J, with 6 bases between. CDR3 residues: CSARSFYGYTF. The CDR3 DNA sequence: TGCAGTGCTAGGTCTTTCTATGGCTACACCTTC.

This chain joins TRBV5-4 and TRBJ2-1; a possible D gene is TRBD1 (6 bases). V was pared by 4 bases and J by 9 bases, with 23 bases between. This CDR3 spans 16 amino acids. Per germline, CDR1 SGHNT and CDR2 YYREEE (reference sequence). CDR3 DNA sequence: TGTGCCAGCAGCCTAGGGGGTGGACTGAAACGGGGTGAGCAGTTCTTC. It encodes CASSLGGGLKRGEQFF.

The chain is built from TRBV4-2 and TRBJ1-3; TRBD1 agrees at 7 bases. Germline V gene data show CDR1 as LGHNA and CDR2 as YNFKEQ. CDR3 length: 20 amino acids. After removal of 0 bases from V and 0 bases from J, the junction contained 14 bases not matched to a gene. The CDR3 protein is CASSQDWVVGGKGSGNTIYF. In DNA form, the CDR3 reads TGTGCCAGCAGCCAAGACTGGGTAGTAGGGGGCAAGGGCTCTGGAAACACCATATATTTT.

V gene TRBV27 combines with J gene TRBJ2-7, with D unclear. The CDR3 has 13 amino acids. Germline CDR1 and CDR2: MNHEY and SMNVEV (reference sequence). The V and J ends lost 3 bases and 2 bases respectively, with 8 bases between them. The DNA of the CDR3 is TGTGCCAGCAGTTTGAGTCGCACCTACGAGCAGTACTTC. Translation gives CASSLSRTYEQYF.

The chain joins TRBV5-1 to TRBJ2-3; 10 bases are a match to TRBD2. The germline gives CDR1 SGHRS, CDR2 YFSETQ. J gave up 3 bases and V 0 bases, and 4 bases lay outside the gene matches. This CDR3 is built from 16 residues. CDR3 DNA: TGCGCCAGCAGCTTGGCCCCAGCGGGGGGGACAGATACGCAGTATTTT. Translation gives CASSLAPAGGTDTQYF. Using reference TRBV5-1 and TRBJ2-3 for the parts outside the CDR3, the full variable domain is KAGVTQTPRYLIKTRGQQVTLSCSPISGHRSVSWYQQTPGQGLQFLFEYFSETQRNKGNFPGRFSGRQFSNSRSEMNVSTLELGDSALYLCASSLAPAGGTDTQYFGPGTRLTVL.

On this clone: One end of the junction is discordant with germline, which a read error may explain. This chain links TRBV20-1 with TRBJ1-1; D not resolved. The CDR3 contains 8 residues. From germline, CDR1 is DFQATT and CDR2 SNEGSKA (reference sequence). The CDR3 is CSARDRVF. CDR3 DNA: TGCAGTGCTAGAGATCGGGTCTTT.

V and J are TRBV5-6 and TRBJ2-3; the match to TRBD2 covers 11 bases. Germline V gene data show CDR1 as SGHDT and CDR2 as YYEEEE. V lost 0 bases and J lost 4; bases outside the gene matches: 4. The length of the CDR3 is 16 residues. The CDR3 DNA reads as TGTGCCAGCAGCTTGGGCCTAGCGGGGGGCTCAGATACGCAGTATTTT. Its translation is CASSLGLAGGSDTQYF.

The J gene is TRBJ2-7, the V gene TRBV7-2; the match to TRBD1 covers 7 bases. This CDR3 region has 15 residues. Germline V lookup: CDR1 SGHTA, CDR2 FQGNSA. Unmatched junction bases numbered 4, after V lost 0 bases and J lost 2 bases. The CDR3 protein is CASSLALTGAYEQYF. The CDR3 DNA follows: TGTGCCAGCAGCTTAGCGCTAACAGGGGCCTACGAGCAGTACTTC.

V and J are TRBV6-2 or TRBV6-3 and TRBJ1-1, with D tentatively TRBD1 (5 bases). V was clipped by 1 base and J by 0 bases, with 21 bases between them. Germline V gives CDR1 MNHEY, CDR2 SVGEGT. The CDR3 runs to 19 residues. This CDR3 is CASSYCQGNERTMNTEAFF. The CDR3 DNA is TGTGCCAGCAGTTACTGCCAGGGCAACGAGAGGACGATGAACACTGAAGCTTTCTTT.

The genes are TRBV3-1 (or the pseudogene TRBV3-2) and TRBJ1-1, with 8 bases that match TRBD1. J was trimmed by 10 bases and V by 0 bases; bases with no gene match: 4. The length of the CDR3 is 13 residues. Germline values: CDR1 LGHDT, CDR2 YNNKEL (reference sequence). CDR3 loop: CASSQEGDRRAFF. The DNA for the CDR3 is TGTGCCAGCAGCCAAGAAGGGGACAGGAGAGCTTTCTTT.

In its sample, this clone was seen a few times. In DNA, the CDR3 is TGTGCCAGCAGCCATGCTCCTAACTCTGGAAACACCATATATTTT. It is translated as CASSHAPNSGNTIYF. The V gene is TRBV3-1 (or the pseudogene TRBV3-2), the J gene TRBJ1-3; unclear D gene. The germline gives CDR1 LGHDT, CDR2 YNNKEL (reference sequence). The CDR3 has 15 amino acids. Trimming shortened V by 3 bases and J by 0 bases, and 9 bases separated the two germline ends.

The CDR3 bases are TGTGCCAGCAGCGTCTTACCCAGGGGAGACACTGAAGCTTTCTTT. Its translation is CASSVLPRGDTEAFF. The chain has TRBV9 and TRBJ1-1; tentatively, D is TRBD1 (6 bases). The germline gives CDR1 SGDLS, CDR2 YYNGEE. V was pared by 2 bases and J by 3 bases, with 14 bases between. There are 15 residues in the CDR3.

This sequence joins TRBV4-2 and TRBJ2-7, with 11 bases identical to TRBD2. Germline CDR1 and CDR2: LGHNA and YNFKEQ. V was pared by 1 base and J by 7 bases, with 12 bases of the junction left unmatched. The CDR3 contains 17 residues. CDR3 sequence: CASSQVGVAGGPGEQYF. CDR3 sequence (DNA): TGTGCCAGCAGCCAAGTTGGGGTAGCGGGAGGGCCAGGGGAGCAGTACTTC.

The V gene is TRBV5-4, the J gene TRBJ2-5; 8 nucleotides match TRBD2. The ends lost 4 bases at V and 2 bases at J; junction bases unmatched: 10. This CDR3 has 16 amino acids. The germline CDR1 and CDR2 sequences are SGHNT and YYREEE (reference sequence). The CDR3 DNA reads TGTGCCAGCAGCCGATTCGGGGGGGTGCTACAAGAGACCCAGTACTTC. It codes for CASSRFGGVLQETQYF.

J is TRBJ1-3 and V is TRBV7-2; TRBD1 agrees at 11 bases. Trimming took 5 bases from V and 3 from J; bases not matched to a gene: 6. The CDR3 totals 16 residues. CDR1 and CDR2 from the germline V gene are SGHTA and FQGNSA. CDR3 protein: CASSTGQGAYGNTIYF. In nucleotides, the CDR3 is TGTGCCAGCAGCACTGGACAGGGGGCTTATGGAAACACCATATATTTT.

In DNA form, the CDR3 reads TGTGCCAGTAGTATTCAGGGGGCACGACCTGAAGCTTTCTTT. This codes for CASSIQGARPEAFF. The rearrangement links TRBV19 to TRBJ1-1; 8 nucleotides match TRBD1. The CDR3 has 14 residues. Trimming removed 3 bases from V and 6 bases from J; junction bases left unmatched: 6. In germline, CDR1 is LNHDA, CDR2 SQIVND (reference sequence).